What follows is one TCR beta chain and its context. What it binds is unknown. Measured with immunoSEQ multiplex PCR; TCRdb has only the in-frame clones, and not every one. The sample holds approximately 70,000 clones, about nine tenths seen once. The trim removed 4 bases at V and 3 bases at J, leaving 4 bases unmatched. Germline assignment: CDR1 SGHAT and CDR2 FQNNGV. The CDR3 sequence is 15 residues long. The data were obtained in a study of T cell responses to AZD1222 COVID-19 vaccine. General study points: Clonal diversity may have been underestimated in mostly white British donors.

The source of this sequence is an adult in good health. The chain couples TRBV11-2 to TRBJ1-3, with TRBD1 matching over 9 bases. Sequencing used peripheral blood, obtained on day 0 of AZD1222 vaccination. The CDR3: CASSWGQGGGNTIYF. As DNA, the CDR3 is TGTGCCAGCAGCTGGGGACAGGGAGGTGGAAACACCATATATTTT.